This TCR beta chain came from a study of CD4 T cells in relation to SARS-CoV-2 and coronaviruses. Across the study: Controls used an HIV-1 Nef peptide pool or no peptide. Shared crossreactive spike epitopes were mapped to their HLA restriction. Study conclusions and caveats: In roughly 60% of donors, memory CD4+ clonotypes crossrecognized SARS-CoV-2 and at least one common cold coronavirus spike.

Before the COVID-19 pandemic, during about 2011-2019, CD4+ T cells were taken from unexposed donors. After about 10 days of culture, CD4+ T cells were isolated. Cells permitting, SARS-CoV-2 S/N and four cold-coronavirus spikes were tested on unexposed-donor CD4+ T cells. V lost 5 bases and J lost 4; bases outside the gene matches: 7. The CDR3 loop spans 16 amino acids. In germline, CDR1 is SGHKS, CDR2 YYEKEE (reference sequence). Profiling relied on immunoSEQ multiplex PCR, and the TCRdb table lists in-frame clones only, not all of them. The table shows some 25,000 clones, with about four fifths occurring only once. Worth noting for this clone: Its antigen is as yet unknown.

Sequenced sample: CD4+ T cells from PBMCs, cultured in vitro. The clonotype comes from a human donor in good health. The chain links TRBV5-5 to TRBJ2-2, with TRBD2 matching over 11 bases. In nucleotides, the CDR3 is TGTGCCAGCAGACCTATAGCGGGAGGGAGCACCGGGGAGCTGTTTTTT. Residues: CASRPIAGGSTGELFF.